Here is one T cell receptor (beta chain) with its context. The antigen remains undetermined. The data stem from a study of CD8+ T cells in alopecia areata. General observations from the study: Lesional scalp exceeded normal scalp in clonality, especially in alopecia totalis/universalis.

Extracted RNA was reverse transcribed, and the resulting cDNA served as sequencing template. Data came from immunoSEQ multiplex PCR; TCRdb stores just in-frame clones and leaves some out. The table has about 82,000 clones, just over 50% seen once. The germline CDR1 and CDR2 sequences are SGHDT and YYEEEE. The CDR3 is 13 amino acids. V lost 0 bases, J lost 7 bases, and 11 bases lay in between. The authors sorted CD4+ and CD8+ T cells from PBMCs. Specimen: NKG2D-high CD8+ T cells sorted from blood. V and J are TRBV5-6 and TRBJ2-7; D perhaps matches TRBD1 (6 bases). The clonotype comes from a human donor with alopecia areata. Written as DNA, the CDR3 is TGTGCCAGCAGCTTGGGACAGGCGTTGGAGCAGTACTTC. It encodes CASSLGQALEQYF.